This T cell receptor beta chain was recorded in a study of control samples from healthy donors and cancer patients. This clone occurred a few times. Some clones are missing from TCRdb's copy, which holds only in-frame ones; the method was immunoSEQ multiplex PCR. The table has 100,000 to 150,000 clones, about nine tenths seen once. The clonotype was recovered from a young woman in good health. Material for sequencing was blood.

In DNA form, the CDR3 reads TGTGCCAGCAGTTACCCGTTGGGGGCGGAATGGACTTTCTACGAGCAGTACTTC. This translates into CASSYPLGAEWTFYEQYF. The genes are TRBV6-2 or TRBV6-3 and TRBJ2-7, with D possibly being TRBD1 (6 bases). The CDR3 is 18 residues long. Trimming shortened V by 2 bases and J by 3 bases, and 23 bases separated the two germline ends. Germline loops: CDR1 MNHEY, CDR2 SVGEGT.